This is a list of T cell receptor beta chains from one sample in a study of cytomegalovirus exposure and HLA in healthy donors. Generated by immunoSEQ multiplex PCR, the TCRdb table keeps only in-frame clones and is missing some. The sample has 150,000 to 200,000 clones; over 70% are singletons. Sequencing used PBMCs. The origin of the receptors is a woman between 40 and 50 years old in good health and CMV-seropositive. CDR3s include the opening cysteine and the closing phenylalanine or tryptophan. The D gene is left open where the match is weak. Not every row has a clone size; where given, it reads once, few, many or a size class.

abundance: few
v_gene: TRBV28
j_gene: TRBJ1-2
d_gene: TRBD1
CDR3nt: TGTGCCAGCCGTGACAGGGGGTCTGGCTACACCTTC
CDR3aa: CASRDRGSGYTF

abundance: -
v_gene: TRBV7-9
j_gene: TRBJ1-2
d_gene: -
CDR3nt: TGTGCCAGCAGCTTAGGGCAGGGAAACTATGGCTACACCTTC
CDR3aa: CASSLGQGNYGYTF

abundance: -
v_gene: TRBV15
j_gene: TRBJ2-3
d_gene: -
CDR3nt: TGTGCCACCAGCAAATATAGCGCCGGCACAGATACGCAGTATTTT
CDR3aa: CATSKYSAGTDTQYF

abundance: few
v_gene: TRBV6-1
j_gene: TRBJ1-2
d_gene: -
CDR3nt: TGTGCCAGCAGTCTCCGGACTTATGGGGACTATGGCTACACCTTC
CDR3aa: CASSLRTYGDYGYTF

abundance: -
v_gene: TRBV28
j_gene: TRBJ1-5
d_gene: -
CDR3nt: TGTGCCAGCTACGAGGCGGGGGGGAAGAGCAATCAGCCCCAGCATTTT
CDR3aa: CASYEAGGKSNQPQHF

abundance: -
v_gene: TRBV6-1
j_gene: TRBJ2-1
d_gene: -
CDR3nt: TGTGCCAGCAGGAATCCGGGTGGGGCCGATGAGCAGTTCTTC
CDR3aa: CASRNPGGADEQFF

abundance: -
v_gene: TRBV5-1
j_gene: TRBJ2-1
d_gene: -
CDR3nt: TGCGCCAGCAGCTTCGAGAAGTCCTACAATGAGCAGTTCTTC
CDR3aa: CASSFEKSYNEQFF

abundance: -
v_gene: TRBV4-3
j_gene: TRBJ1-2
d_gene: -
CDR3nt: TGCGCCAGCAGCCGAACACAAGAAAATGGCTACACCTTC
CDR3aa: CASSRTQENGYTF

abundance: -
v_gene: TRBV5-5
j_gene: TRBJ2-7
d_gene: -
CDR3nt: TGTGCCAGCAGCGGGCTACGGGGGGCTTTCGAGCAGTACTTC
CDR3aa: CASSGLRGAFEQYF

abundance: -
v_gene: TRBV6-5
j_gene: TRBJ2-7
d_gene: -
CDR3nt: TGTGCCAGCAGTCGGGTAAACTCCTACGAGCAGTACTTC
CDR3aa: CASSRVNSYEQYF

abundance: -
v_gene: TRBV7-9
j_gene: TRBJ1-3
d_gene: TRBD1
CDR3nt: TGTGCCAGCTTCGACCAGGGGGCGCCCGGAAACACCATATATTTT
CDR3aa: CASFDQGAPGNTIYF

abundance: -
v_gene: TRBV18
j_gene: TRBJ1-5
d_gene: TRBD1
CDR3nt: TGTGCCAGCTCACCGCGACCGTTGGACAGGGGGTCTCAGCCCCAGCATTTT
CDR3aa: CASSPRPLDRGSQPQHF

abundance: -
v_gene: TRBV5-1
j_gene: TRBJ1-2
d_gene: -
CDR3nt: TGCGCCAGCAGCTCCGAAGGTTGGGGCAAAATGAACTATGGCTACACCTTC
CDR3aa: CASSSEGWGKMNYGYTF

abundance: -
v_gene: TRBV6-1
j_gene: TRBJ1-2
d_gene: -
CDR3nt: TGTGCCAGCAGTGATTGGACGACGGGAGGGACCTTC
CDR3aa: CASSDWTTGGTF

abundance: -
v_gene: TRBV6-5
j_gene: TRBJ1-6
d_gene: -
CDR3nt: TGTGCCAGCCGACGTGAGGGCAATAATTCACCCCTCCACTTT
CDR3aa: CASRREGNNSPLHF

abundance: -
v_gene: TRBV19
j_gene: TRBJ1-1
d_gene: -
CDR3nt: TGTGCCAGTAGTATAGATCAGTACACTGAAGCTTTCTTT
CDR3aa: CASSIDQYTEAFF

abundance: -
v_gene: TRBV7-2
j_gene: TRBJ2-1
d_gene: -
CDR3nt: TGTGCCAGCAGCTTTACGGCCAGGAACAATGAGCAGTTCTTC
CDR3aa: CASSFTARNNEQFF

abundance: -
v_gene: TRBV5-6
j_gene: TRBJ2-6
d_gene: -
CDR3nt: TGTGCCAGCTGCGCGGACGGCCTTCAATCTGGGGCCAACGGCCTGACTTTC
CDR3aa: CASCADGLQSGANGLTF

abundance: -
v_gene: TRBV18
j_gene: TRBJ2-2
d_gene: TRBD2
CDR3nt: TGTGCCAGCTCACCTGGGACTAGCGGAAGTACCGGGGAGCTGTTTTTT
CDR3aa: CASSPGTSGSTGELFF

abundance: -
v_gene: TRBV11-3
j_gene: TRBJ1-6
d_gene: -
CDR3nt: TGTGCCAGCAGCTCGGGTTTTGGGTTATCACCCCTCCACTTT
CDR3aa: CASSSGFGLSPLHF

abundance: -
v_gene: TRBV9
j_gene: TRBJ1-2
d_gene: -
CDR3nt: TGTGCCAGCAGCGTCATTCAGGGGCCCCCGGGTGCCCGCGCTAACTATGGCTACACCTTC
CDR3aa: CASSVIQGPPGARANYGYTF

abundance: -
v_gene: TRBV4-1
j_gene: TRBJ1-2
d_gene: -
CDR3nt: TGCGCCAGCAGCCCACCTAGTTTTAGTTACTATGGCTACACCTTC
CDR3aa: CASSPPSFSYYGYTF

abundance: -
v_gene: TRBV2
j_gene: TRBJ2-3
d_gene: TRBD2
CDR3nt: TGTGCCAGCAGTATACACAAAAGCGGGGCTAGCACAGATACGCAGTATTTT
CDR3aa: CASSIHKSGASTDTQYF

abundance: -
v_gene: TRBV11-2
j_gene: TRBJ2-3
d_gene: TRBD1
CDR3nt: TGTGCCAGCAGCTCGTTATCCGGGACAGGCCGCACAGATACGCAGTATTTT
CDR3aa: CASSSLSGTGRTDTQYF

abundance: -
v_gene: TRBV14
j_gene: TRBJ2-3
d_gene: TRBD2
CDR3nt: TGTGCCAGCAGCATGGTGGGGGGGATCACAGATACGCAGTATTTT
CDR3aa: CASSMVGGITDTQYF

abundance: -
v_gene: TRBV6-5
j_gene: TRBJ2-2
d_gene: -
CDR3nt: TGTGCCAGCAGTTCTCCGGGGGACACCGGGGAGCTGTTTTTT
CDR3aa: CASSSPGDTGELFF

abundance: -
v_gene: TRBV9
j_gene: TRBJ2-1
d_gene: -
CDR3nt: TGTGCCAGCAGCGCTGCTCCGAGCTCCTACAATGAGCAGTTCTTC
CDR3aa: CASSAAPSSYNEQFF

abundance: -
v_gene: TRBV19
j_gene: TRBJ1-1
d_gene: -
CDR3nt: TGTGCCAGTAGTCGGGGGACCCGATTAAACACTGAAGCTTTCTTT
CDR3aa: CASSRGTRLNTEAFF

abundance: many
v_gene: TRBV6-1
j_gene: TRBJ1-1
d_gene: -
CDR3nt: TGTGCCAGCAGTGAAGCGGGCCTGGGCCGCATCACTGAAGCTTTCTTT
CDR3aa: CASSEAGLGRITEAFF

abundance: -
v_gene: TRBV9
j_gene: TRBJ2-7
d_gene: -
CDR3nt: TGTGCCAGCAGTGGTGACAGGACCTCCTACGAGCAGTACTTC
CDR3aa: CASSGDRTSYEQYF

abundance: -
v_gene: TRBV7-8
j_gene: TRBJ2-5
d_gene: TRBD2
CDR3nt: TGTGCCAGCAGCTTAGGGGGTGGGGTACTAGCGGGGTTGTCAGAGACCCAGTACTTC
CDR3aa: CASSLGGGVLAGLSETQYF

abundance: -
v_gene: TRBV7-9
j_gene: TRBJ2-7
d_gene: TRBD2
CDR3nt: TGTGCCAGCAGCCAAAGCGGGGGGGTTAATTTCATATTC
CDR3aa: CASSQSGGVNFIF

abundance: -
v_gene: TRBV5-6
j_gene: TRBJ2-7
d_gene: -
CDR3nt: TGTGCCAGCAGCTTATTGACAGTCCCCCCCTACGAGCAGTACTTC
CDR3aa: CASSLLTVPPYEQYF

abundance: -
v_gene: TRBV7-8
j_gene: TRBJ2-6
d_gene: -
CDR3nt: TGTGCCAGCAGCTTAGCTTGGGCAGCCGACAACTCTGGGGCCAACGTCCTGACTTTC
CDR3aa: CASSLAWAADNSGANVLTF

abundance: -
v_gene: TRBV7-9
j_gene: TRBJ1-1
d_gene: -
CDR3nt: TGTTCCAGCAGCTTATCTGGAGCTATGAACACTGAAGCTTTCTTT
CDR3aa: CSSSLSGAMNTEAFF

abundance: few
v_gene: TRBV19
j_gene: TRBJ1-5
d_gene: TRBD1
CDR3nt: TGTGCCAGTAGTATCACAGGGGATCAGCCCCAGCATTTT
CDR3aa: CASSITGDQPQHF

abundance: few
v_gene: TRBV28
j_gene: TRBJ1-6
d_gene: TRBD1
CDR3nt: TGTGCCAGCAGTTTACGACAGGGGGCAGGACCCCTCCACTTT
CDR3aa: CASSLRQGAGPLHF

abundance: few
v_gene: TRBV29-1
j_gene: TRBJ2-1
d_gene: -
CDR3nt: TGCAGCGTTGGAGCGGGCCCCCCCTACAATGAGCAGTTCTTC
CDR3aa: CSVGAGPPYNEQFF

abundance: -
v_gene: TRBV6-1
j_gene: TRBJ1-2
d_gene: TRBD1
CDR3nt: TGTGCCAGCAGTGCCTCGGGGACAGGAGGCTACACCTTC
CDR3aa: CASSASGTGGYTF

abundance: -
v_gene: TRBV4-1
j_gene: TRBJ1-1
d_gene: -
CDR3nt: TGCGCCAGCAGCCAAGAGCGGGAGGGACTCACTGAAGCTTTCTTT
CDR3aa: CASSQEREGLTEAFF

abundance: -
v_gene: TRBV28
j_gene: TRBJ2-3
d_gene: -
CDR3nt: TGTGCCAGCAGTTCTATCCCAGATACGCAGTATTTT
CDR3aa: CASSSIPDTQYF

abundance: few
v_gene: TRBV5-4
j_gene: TRBJ2-2
d_gene: -
CDR3nt: TGTGCCAGCAGCGCGCCCCTAGGCACCGGGGAGCTGTTTTTT
CDR3aa: CASSAPLGTGELFF

abundance: -
v_gene: TRBV9
j_gene: TRBJ1-1
d_gene: TRBD1
CDR3nt: TGTGCCAGCAGCAGGGGGACAGGAGGGGACACTGAAGCTTTCTTT
CDR3aa: CASSRGTGGDTEAFF

abundance: -
v_gene: TRBV7-2
j_gene: TRBJ2-7
d_gene: -
CDR3nt: TGTGCCAGCAGCTTAGTCGGTGGGGGGTCTTACGAGCAGTACTTC
CDR3aa: CASSLVGGGSYEQYF

abundance: -
v_gene: TRBV6-5
j_gene: TRBJ1-1
d_gene: TRBD1
CDR3nt: TGTGCCAGCAGTGGACAGGCTGACTCTGAAGCTTTCTTT
CDR3aa: CASSGQADSEAFF

abundance: -
v_gene: TRBV5-1
j_gene: TRBJ2-6
d_gene: -
CDR3nt: TGCGCCAGCAGCGCAGGCTCTGGGGCCAACGTCCTGACTTTC
CDR3aa: CASSAGSGANVLTF

abundance: -
v_gene: TRBV4-3
j_gene: TRBJ1-6
d_gene: TRBD1
CDR3nt: TGCGCCAGCAGCCATGACAGGGGTCCCAATTCACCCCTCCACTTT
CDR3aa: CASSHDRGPNSPLHF

abundance: -
v_gene: TRBV7-3
j_gene: TRBJ2-5
d_gene: TRBD2
CDR3nt: TGTGCCAGCAGCTTAGGGACTAGTTCTCAAGAGACCCAGTACTTC
CDR3aa: CASSLGTSSQETQYF

abundance: -
v_gene: TRBV19
j_gene: TRBJ2-7
d_gene: TRBD1
CDR3nt: TGTGCCAGTAGTCCGGGACAGTTGTCCTACGAGCAGTACTTC
CDR3aa: CASSPGQLSYEQYF

abundance: few
v_gene: TRBV4-3
j_gene: TRBJ2-2
d_gene: TRBD2
CDR3nt: TGCGCCAGCAGCCAAGAGGCAGGGAGGGACACCGGGGAGCTGTTTTTT
CDR3aa: CASSQEAGRDTGELFF

abundance: few
v_gene: TRBV6-1
j_gene: TRBJ2-5
d_gene: -
CDR3nt: TGTGCCAGCAGTGAAGCCGGGGGGCAGTGGGAGACCCAGTACTTC
CDR3aa: CASSEAGGQWETQYF

abundance: few
v_gene: TRBV5-1
j_gene: TRBJ1-1
d_gene: -
CDR3nt: TGCGCCAGCAGCTCGCATCGGACGGGAACGGGGAAAAACACTGAAGCTTTCTTT
CDR3aa: CASSSHRTGTGKNTEAFF

abundance: -
v_gene: TRBV30
j_gene: TRBJ2-2
d_gene: -
CDR3nt: TGTGCCTGGAGAGTTCGTGGGGCTGCCGGGGAGCTGTTTTTT
CDR3aa: CAWRVRGAAGELFF

abundance: -
v_gene: TRBV7-3
j_gene: TRBJ2-7
d_gene: -
CDR3nt: TGTGCCAGCAGCCCCGACCCCCGGAGGGGAGAGCAGTACTTC
CDR3aa: CASSPDPRRGEQYF

abundance: -
v_gene: TRBV6-1
j_gene: TRBJ2-5
d_gene: -
CDR3nt: TGTGCCAGCAGTGAATCTGCGGGATTTGTGACCCAGTACTTC
CDR3aa: CASSESAGFVTQYF

abundance: -
v_gene: TRBV2
j_gene: TRBJ2-5
d_gene: TRBD1
CDR3nt: TGTGCCAGCAGGGCGACAGGGGGCGGGGAGACCCAGTACTTC
CDR3aa: CASRATGGGETQYF

abundance: -
v_gene: TRBV27
j_gene: TRBJ2-6
d_gene: -
CDR3nt: TGTGCCAGTTCCCGTTTGGGGGCCAACGTCCTGACTTTC
CDR3aa: CASSRLGANVLTF

abundance: few
v_gene: TRBV7-3
j_gene: TRBJ2-1
d_gene: TRBD1
CDR3nt: TGTGCCAGCAGCTTAACGCAGGGGGCCTACAATGAGCAGTTCTTC
CDR3aa: CASSLTQGAYNEQFF